This TCR beta chain was sequenced during a study of blood T cell repertoires in COVID-19. Across the study: T cells, B-cell-depleted T cells, or PBMCs supplied cDNA or gDNA.

CDR1 is LGHDT and CDR2 is YNNKEL in the germline V gene (reference sequence). The trim removed 5 bases at V and 0 bases at J, leaving 15 bases unmatched. The CDR3 is made up of 21 amino acids. Recruits, aged about 18 to 95 years, lived in 24 US areas. Participants had their cohort set by participant-reported clinical history. A PCR-confirmed or clinician-diagnosed COVID-19 case had contacted exposed participants within 2 weeks of entry. Assay used: immunoSEQ multiplex PCR; TCRdb lists only in-frame clones, some missing. In the table there are about 430,000 clones, roughly 84% of which are singletons. The TCR was taken from a woman aged 18-29 years who had been exposed to COVID-19. The J gene is TRBJ2-2, the V gene TRBV3-1 (or the pseudogene TRBV3-2), with TRBD2 matching over 13 bases. The sequenced sample consisted of PBMCs or T cells enriched from blood (not recorded which). In DNA form, the CDR3 reads TGTGCCAGCAGCACAACGACTAGACTAGCGGGGGGCCTGGCGAACACCGGGGAGCTGTTTTTT. This sequence encodes CASSTTTRLAGGLANTGELFF.